Below, one T cell receptor (beta chain) is given with its context. The data were taken from a study of cytomegalovirus exposure and HLA in healthy donors. Germline CDR1 SQVTM, CDR2 ANQGSEA. The CDR3 is made up of 15 amino acids. Trimming cost V 3 bases and J 0 bases, with 11 bases left between them. Sequencing was performed with immunoSEQ multiplex PCR; in TCRdb, only in-frame clones are kept and a portion is missing. The sample holds 150,000 to 250,000 clones; about 81% are singletons and the top ten take 1% to 1.5%. Material: PBMCs. The genes are TRBV29-1 and TRBJ2-2, with a tentative D call TRBD2 (5 bases). This receptor was identified in a woman in her 30s in good health and CMV-seronegative. CDR3 amino acids: CSVDNPAANTGELFF. The CDR3 region has the DNA TGCAGCGTTGACAATCCAGCGGCGAACACCGGGGAGCTGTTTTTT.